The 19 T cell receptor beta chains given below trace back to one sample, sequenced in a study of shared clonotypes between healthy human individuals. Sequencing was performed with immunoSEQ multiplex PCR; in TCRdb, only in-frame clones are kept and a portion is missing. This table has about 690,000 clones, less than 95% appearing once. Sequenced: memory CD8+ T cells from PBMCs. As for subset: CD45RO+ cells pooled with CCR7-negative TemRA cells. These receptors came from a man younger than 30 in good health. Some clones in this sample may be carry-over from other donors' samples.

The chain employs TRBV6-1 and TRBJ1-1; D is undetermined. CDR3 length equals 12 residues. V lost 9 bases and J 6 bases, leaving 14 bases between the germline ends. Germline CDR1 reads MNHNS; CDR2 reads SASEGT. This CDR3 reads CASVGAAPEAFF. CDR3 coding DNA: TGTGCCAGTGTGGGCGCCGCCCCTGAAGCTTTCTTT.

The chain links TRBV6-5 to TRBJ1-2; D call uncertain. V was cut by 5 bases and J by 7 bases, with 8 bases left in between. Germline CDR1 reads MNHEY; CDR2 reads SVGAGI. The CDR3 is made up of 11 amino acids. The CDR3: CASSGAAGYTF. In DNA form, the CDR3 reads TGTGCCAGCAGTGGAGCTGCTGGCTACACCTTC.

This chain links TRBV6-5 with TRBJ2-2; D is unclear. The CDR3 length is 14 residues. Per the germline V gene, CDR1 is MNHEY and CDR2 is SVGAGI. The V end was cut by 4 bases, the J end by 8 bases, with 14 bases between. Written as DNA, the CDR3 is TGTGCCAGCAGTTTGGGTTCTCCTTGGGGGGAGCTGTTTTTT. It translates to CASSLGSPWGELFF.

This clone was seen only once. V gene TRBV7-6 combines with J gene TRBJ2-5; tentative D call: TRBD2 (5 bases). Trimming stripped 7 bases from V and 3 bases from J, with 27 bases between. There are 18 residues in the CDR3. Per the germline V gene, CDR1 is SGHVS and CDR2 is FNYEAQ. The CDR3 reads CASTMGKRTPGNKETQYF. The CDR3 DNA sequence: TGTGCCAGCACCATGGGGAAAAGGACTCCCGGAAACAAAGAGACCCAGTACTTC.

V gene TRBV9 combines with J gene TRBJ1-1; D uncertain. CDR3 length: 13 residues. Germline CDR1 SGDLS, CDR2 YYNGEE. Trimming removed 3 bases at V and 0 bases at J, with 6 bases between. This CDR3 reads CASSARMNTEAFF. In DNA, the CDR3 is TGTGCCAGCAGCGCCAGGATGAACACTGAAGCTTTCTTT.

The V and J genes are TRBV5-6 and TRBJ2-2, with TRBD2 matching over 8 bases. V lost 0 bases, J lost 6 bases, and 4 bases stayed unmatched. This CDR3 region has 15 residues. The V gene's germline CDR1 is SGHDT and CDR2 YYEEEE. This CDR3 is CASSLAGGAAGELFF. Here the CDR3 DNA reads TGTGCCAGCAGCTTGGCCGGGGGGGCGGCCGGGGAGCTGTTTTTT. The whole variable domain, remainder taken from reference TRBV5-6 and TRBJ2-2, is DAGVTQSPTHLIKTRGQQVTLRCSPKSGHDTVSWYQQALGQGPQFIFQYYEEEERQRGNFPDRFSGHQFPNYSSELNVNALLLGDSALYLCASSLAGGAAGELFFGEGSRLTVL.

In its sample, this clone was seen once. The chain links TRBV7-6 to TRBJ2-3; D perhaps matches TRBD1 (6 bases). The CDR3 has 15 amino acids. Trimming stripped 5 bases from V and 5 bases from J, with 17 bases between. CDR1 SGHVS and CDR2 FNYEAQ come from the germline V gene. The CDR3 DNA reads TGTGCCAGCAGCATTGGACAGCCTAGAAGAGATACGCAGTATTTT. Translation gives CASSIGQPRRDTQYF.

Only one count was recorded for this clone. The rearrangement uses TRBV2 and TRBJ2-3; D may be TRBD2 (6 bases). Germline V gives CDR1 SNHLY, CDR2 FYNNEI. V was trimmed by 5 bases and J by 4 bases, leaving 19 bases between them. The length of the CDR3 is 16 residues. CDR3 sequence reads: CASSPGTSVLPDTQYF. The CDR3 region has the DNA TGTGCCAGCAGTCCAGGGACTTCTGTCCTCCCAGATACGCAGTATTTT. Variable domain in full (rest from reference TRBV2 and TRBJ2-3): EPEVTQTPSHQVTQMGQEVILRCVPISNHLYFYWYRQILGQKVEFLVSFYNNEISEKSEIFDDQFSVERPDGSNFTLKIRSTKLEDSAMYFCASSPGTSVLPDTQYFGPGTRLTVL.

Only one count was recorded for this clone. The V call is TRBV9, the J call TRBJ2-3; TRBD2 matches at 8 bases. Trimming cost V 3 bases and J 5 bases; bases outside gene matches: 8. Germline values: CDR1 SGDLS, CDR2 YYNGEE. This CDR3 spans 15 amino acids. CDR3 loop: CASSEAGDWLDTQYF. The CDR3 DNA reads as TGTGCCAGCAGCGAAGCGGGAGATTGGTTAGATACGCAGTATTTT. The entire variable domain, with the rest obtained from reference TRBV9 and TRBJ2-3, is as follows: DSGVTQTPKHLITATGQRVTLRCSPRSGDLSVYWYQQSLDQGLQFLIQYYNGEERAKGNILERFSAQQFPDLHSELNLSSLELGDSALYFCASSEAGDWLDTQYFGPGTRLTVL.

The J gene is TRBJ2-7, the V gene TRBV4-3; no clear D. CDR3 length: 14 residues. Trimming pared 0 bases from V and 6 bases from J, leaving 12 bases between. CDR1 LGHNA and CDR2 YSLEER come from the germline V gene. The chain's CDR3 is CASSQDEKGGEQYF. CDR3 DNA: TGCGCCAGCAGCCAAGATGAGAAGGGCGGCGAGCAGTACTTC.

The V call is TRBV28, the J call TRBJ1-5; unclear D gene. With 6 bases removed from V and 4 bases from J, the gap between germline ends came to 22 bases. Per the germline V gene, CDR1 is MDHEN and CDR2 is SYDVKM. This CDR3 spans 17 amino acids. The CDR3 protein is CASRARTGRGINQPQHF. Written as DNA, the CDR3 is TGTGCCAGCAGGGCCCGAACCGGGAGAGGGATTAATCAGCCCCAGCATTTT.

The CDR3 sequence: CASSLRSGSPLEQYF. The CDR3 nucleotides are TGTGCCAGCAGCTTACGAAGCGGGAGCCCCCTCGAGCAGTACTTC. The chain joins TRBV11-2 to TRBJ2-7, with 8 positions matching TRBD2. CDR3 length: 15 residues. Unmatched junction bases numbered 9, after V lost 2 bases and J lost 6 bases. CDR1 is SGHAT and CDR2 is FQNNGV in the germline V gene. The full variable domain, rest sourced from reference TRBV11-2 and TRBJ2-7, is EAGVAQSPRYKIIEKRQSVAFWCNPISGHATLYWYQQILGQGPKLLIQFQNNGVVDDSQLPKDRFSAERLKGVDSTLKIQPAKLEDSAVYLCASSLRSGSPLEQYFGPGTRLTVT.

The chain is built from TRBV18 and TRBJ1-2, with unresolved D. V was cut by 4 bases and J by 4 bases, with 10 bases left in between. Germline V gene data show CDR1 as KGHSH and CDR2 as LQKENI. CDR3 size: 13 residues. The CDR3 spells CASSQRESYGYTF. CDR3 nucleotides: TGTGCCAGCTCACAAAGGGAAAGCTATGGCTACACCTTC. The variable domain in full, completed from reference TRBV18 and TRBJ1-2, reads NAGVMQNPRHLVRRRGQEARLRCSPMKGHSHVYWYRQLPEEGLKFMVYLQKENIIDESGMPKERFSAEFPKEGPSILRIQQVVRGDSAAYFCASSQRESYGYTFGSGTRLTVV.

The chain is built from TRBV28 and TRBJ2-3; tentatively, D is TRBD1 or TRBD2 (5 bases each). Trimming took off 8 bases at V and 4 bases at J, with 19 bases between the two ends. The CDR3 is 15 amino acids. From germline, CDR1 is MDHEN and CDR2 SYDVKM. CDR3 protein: CASATGPWNSDTQYF. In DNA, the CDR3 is TGTGCCAGCGCCACGGGGCCATGGAACTCAGATACGCAGTATTTT.

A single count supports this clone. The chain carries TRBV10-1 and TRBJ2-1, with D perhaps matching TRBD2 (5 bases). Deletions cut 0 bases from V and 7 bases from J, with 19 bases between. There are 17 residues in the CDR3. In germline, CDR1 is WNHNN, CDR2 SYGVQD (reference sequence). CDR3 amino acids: CASSESGREWVRNEQFF. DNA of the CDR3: TGCGCCAGCAGTGAGTCGGGAAGGGAGTGGGTGAGAAATGAGCAGTTCTTC.

CDR3: CASSLAKLAGWNTGELFF. For the CDR3, the DNA is TGCGCCAGCAGCTTGGCCAAACTAGCGGGGTGGAACACCGGGGAGCTGTTTTTT. The chain employs TRBV5-1 and TRBJ2-2; 10 bases are shared with TRBD2. This CDR3 has 18 amino acids. The V gene end was trimmed by 0 bases and the J gene end by 1 base; junction bases not matched to a gene: 6. Germline CDR1 and CDR2: SGHRS and YFSETQ. Using reference TRBV5-1 and TRBJ2-2 for the parts outside the CDR3, the full variable domain is KAGVTQTPRYLIKTRGQQVTLSCSPISGHRSVSWYQQTPGQGLQFLFEYFSETQRNKGNFPGRFSGRQFSNSRSEMNVSTLELGDSALYLCASSLAKLAGWNTGELFFGEGSRLTVL.

For the CDR3, the DNA is TGTGCCAGCAGTTTTTACATTGGCCAGGGGGATAACGAGCAGTACTTC. It is translated as CASSFYIGQGDNEQYF. This chain connects TRBV28 to TRBJ2-7, with 7 bases identical to TRBD1. The CDR3 has 16 amino acids. The trim removed 3 bases at V and 5 bases at J, leaving 13 bases unmatched. Germline V gives CDR1 MDHEN, CDR2 SYDVKM.

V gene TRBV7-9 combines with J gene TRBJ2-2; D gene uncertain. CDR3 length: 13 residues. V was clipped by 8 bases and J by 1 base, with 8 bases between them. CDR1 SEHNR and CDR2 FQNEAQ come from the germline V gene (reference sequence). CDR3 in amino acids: CASEDGNTGELFF. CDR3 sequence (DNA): TGTGCCAGCGAGGACGGGAACACCGGGGAGCTGTTTTTT.

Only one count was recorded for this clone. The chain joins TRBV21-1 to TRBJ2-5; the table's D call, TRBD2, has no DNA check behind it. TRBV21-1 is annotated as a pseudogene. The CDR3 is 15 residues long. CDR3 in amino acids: CASSNGASGRETQYF. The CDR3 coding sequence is TGTGCCAGCAGCAACGGGGCTAGCGGGAGGGAGACCCAGTACTTC.